The clone carrying this T cell receptor (beta chain) was seen repeatedly, ten times or more. Its specificity is unknown. These data come from a study of shared clonotypes between healthy human individuals. Whole-study context: Donors were a couple of women and a few men aged 18 to 49. General study points: With several donors compared, 4.5% to 6.5% of naive CD4 clonotypes were shared. Generation probabilities were higher for clonotypes shared across all four sorted-subset donors than for unshared ones.

The CDR3 totals 13 residues. The germline V gene has CDR1 SEHNR and CDR2 FQNEAQ (reference sequence). The V end was cut by 8 bases, the J end by 4 bases, with 12 bases between. Measured with immunoSEQ multiplex PCR; TCRdb has only the in-frame clones, and not every one. The table shows roughly 1 million clones, with around 78% occurring only once. The chain is built from TRBV7-9 and TRBJ1-5; TRBD1 might be the D (5 bases). The receptor's source is a man younger than 35 in good health. Some clones in this sample may be carry-over from other donors' samples. The sequencing sample was made of memory CD4+ T cells from PBMCs. As to subset: CD45RA-negative fraction. Written as DNA, the CDR3 is TGTGCCAGCCGCGGGGGATCAAATCAGCCCCAGCATTTT. It yields the protein CASRGGSNQPQHF.